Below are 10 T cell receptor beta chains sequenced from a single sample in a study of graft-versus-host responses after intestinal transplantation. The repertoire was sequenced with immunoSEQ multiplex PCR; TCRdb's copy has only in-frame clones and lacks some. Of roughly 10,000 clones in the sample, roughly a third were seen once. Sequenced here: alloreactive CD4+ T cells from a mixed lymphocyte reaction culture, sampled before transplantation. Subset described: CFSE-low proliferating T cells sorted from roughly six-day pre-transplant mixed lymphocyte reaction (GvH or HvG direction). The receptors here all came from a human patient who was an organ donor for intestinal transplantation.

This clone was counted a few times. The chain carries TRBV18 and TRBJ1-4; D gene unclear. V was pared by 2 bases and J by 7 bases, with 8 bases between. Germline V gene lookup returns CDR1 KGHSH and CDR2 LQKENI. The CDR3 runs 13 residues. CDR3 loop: CASSPGLAEKLFF. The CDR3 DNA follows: TGTGCCAGCTCACCAGGGCTTGCTGAAAAACTGTTTTTT.

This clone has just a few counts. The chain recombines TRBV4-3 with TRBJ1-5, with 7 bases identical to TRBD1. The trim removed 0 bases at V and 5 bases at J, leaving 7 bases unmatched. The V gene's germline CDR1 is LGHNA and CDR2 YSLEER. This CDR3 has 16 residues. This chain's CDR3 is CASSQDAAGGHQPQHF. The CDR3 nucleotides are TGCGCCAGCAGCCAAGATGCGGCAGGGGGGCATCAGCCCCAGCATTTT.

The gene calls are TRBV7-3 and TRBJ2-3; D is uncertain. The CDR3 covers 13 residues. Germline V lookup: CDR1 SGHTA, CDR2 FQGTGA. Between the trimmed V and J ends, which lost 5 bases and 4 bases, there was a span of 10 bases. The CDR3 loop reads CASSHRASDTQYF. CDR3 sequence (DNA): TGTGCCAGCAGCCACCGTGCGTCAGATACGCAGTATTTT.

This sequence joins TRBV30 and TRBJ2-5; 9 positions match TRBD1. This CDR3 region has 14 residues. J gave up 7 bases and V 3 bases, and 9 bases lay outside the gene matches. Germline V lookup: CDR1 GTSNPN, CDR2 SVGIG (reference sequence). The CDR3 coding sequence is TGTGCCTGGAGCGAAACAGGGGGCACGGGGACCCAGTACTTC. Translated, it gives CAWSETGGTGTQYF.

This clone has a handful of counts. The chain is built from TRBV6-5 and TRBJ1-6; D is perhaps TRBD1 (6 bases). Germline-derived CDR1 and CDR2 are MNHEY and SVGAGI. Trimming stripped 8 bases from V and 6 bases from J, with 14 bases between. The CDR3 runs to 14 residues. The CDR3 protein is CASQRGQSNSPLHF. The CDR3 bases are TGTGCCAGCCAAAGAGGACAGTCTAATTCACCCCTCCACTTT.

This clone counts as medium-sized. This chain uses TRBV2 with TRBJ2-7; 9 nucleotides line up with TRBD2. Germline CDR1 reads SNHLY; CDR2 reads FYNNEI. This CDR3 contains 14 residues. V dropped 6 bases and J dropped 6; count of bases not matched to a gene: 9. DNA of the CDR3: TGTGCCAGCAGACCCGGGACTAGCTTTGGCGAGCAGTACTTC. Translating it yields CASRPGTSFGEQYF.

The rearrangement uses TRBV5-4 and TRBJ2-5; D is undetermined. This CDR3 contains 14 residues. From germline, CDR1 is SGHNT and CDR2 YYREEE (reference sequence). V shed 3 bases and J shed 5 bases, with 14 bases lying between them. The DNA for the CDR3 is TGTGCCAGCAGCTCTGGGCCCGCTATGGAGACCCAGTACTTC. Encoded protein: CASSSGPAMETQYF.

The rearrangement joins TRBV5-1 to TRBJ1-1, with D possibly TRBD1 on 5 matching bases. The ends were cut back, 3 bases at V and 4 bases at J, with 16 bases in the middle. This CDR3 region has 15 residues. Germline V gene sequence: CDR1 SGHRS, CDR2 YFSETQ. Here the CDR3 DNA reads TGCGCCAGCAGCTCCATGACGGGGGGTGCCACTGAAGCTTTCTTT. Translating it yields CASSSMTGGATEAFF. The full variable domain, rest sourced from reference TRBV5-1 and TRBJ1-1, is KAGVTQTPRYLIKTRGQQVTLSCSPISGHRSVSWYQQTPGQGLQFLFEYFSETQRNKGNFPGRFSGRQFSNSRSEMNVSTLELGDSALYLCASSSMTGGATEAFFGQGTRLTVV.

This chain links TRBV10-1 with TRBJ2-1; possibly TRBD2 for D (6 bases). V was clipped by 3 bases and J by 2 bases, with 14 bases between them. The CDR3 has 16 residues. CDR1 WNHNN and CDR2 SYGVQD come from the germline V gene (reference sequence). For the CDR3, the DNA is TGCGCCAGCAGTGAAGGAGGGACCGATACCTACAATGAGCAGTTCTTC. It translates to CASSEGGTDTYNEQFF.

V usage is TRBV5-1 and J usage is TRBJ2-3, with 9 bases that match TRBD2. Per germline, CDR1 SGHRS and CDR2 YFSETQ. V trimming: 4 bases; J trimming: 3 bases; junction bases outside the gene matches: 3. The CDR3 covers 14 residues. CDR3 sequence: CASSPLAGTDTQYF. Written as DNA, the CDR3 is TGCGCCAGCAGCCCCCTAGCGGGGACAGATACGCAGTATTTT.